Each of the 18 T cell receptor beta chains below was sequenced from the same sample in a study of shared clonotypes between healthy human individuals. CD45RO-negative, CCR7-positively selected cells formed the naive CD8 fraction, excluding terminally differentiated effector memory CD45RA+ cells. This table comes from immunoSEQ multiplex PCR, and its TCRdb copy is limited to in-frame clones, with some not included. Of around 1.9 million clones listed, about 94% are singletons. Sequencing was done on a sample of naive CD8+ T cells from PBMCs. These receptors originate from a man younger than 30 in good health. Some clones in this sample may be carry-over from other donors' samples.

V and J are TRBV4-1 and TRBJ2-7; 11 positions match TRBD2. Germline lookup yields CDR1 MGHRA and CDR2 YSYEKL. V dropped 2 bases and J dropped 3; count of bases not matched to a gene: 15. The CDR3 has 19 amino acids. The CDR3 DNA sequence: TGCGCCAGCAGCCAAAAAATTCCGGGCGTAGCGGGAGGGTTCTACGAGCAGTACTTC. Its protein is CASSQKIPGVAGGFYEQYF.

The V call is TRBV13, the J call TRBJ2-7; D unresolved. The length of the CDR3 is 15 residues. Trimming took off 0 bases at V and 1 base at J, with 10 bases between the two ends. The germline CDR1 and CDR2 sequences are PRHDT and FYEKMQ (reference sequence). CDR3 region: CASSLGLGPSYEQYF. The CDR3 DNA follows: TGTGCCAGCAGCTTAGGCCTAGGTCCTTCCTACGAGCAGTACTTC.

This clone has just one count. The J gene is TRBJ2-7, the V gene TRBV28; TRBD1 matches at 7 bases. Germline V gene data show CDR1 as MDHEN and CDR2 as SYDVKM. The CDR3 contains 13 residues. The V segment lost 2 bases and the J segment 6 bases; nucleotides outside the gene matches: 4. DNA for the CDR3: TGTGCCAGCAGTTTAGGGACAGATATCGAGCAGTACTTC. This encodes CASSLGTDIEQYF.

The chain couples TRBV2 to TRBJ2-1; 14 bases are a match to TRBD2. Germline CDR1 reads SNHLY; CDR2 reads FYNNEI. V dropped 6 bases and J dropped 6; count of bases not matched to a gene: 4. This CDR3 is built from 15 residues. CDR3 in amino acids: CASSFGTSGSNEQFF. The CDR3 DNA follows: TGTGCCAGCAGCTTCGGGACTAGCGGGAGCAATGAGCAGTTCTTC.

This clone occurred once. This rearrangement joins TRBV15 to TRBJ2-2; a possible D gene is TRBD1 (5 bases). V was clipped by 2 bases and J by 3 bases, with 16 bases between them. Germline CDR1 LNHNV, CDR2 YYDKDF (reference sequence). The CDR3 is 17 amino acids. CDR3 region: CATSRPLAGKDTGELFF. The CDR3 coding sequence is TGTGCCACCAGCAGACCCTTGGCAGGGAAGGACACCGGGGAGCTGTTTTTT.

The chain has TRBV11-2 and TRBJ2-1; a possible D gene is TRBD1 (5 bases). There are 15 residues in the CDR3. The V and J ends lost 0 bases and 2 bases respectively, with 8 bases between them. Germline V gene lookup returns CDR1 SGHAT and CDR2 FQNNGV. The CDR3 DNA follows: TGTGCCAGCAGCTTAGATAGGGGAACCTACAATGAGCAGTTCTTC. It encodes CASSLDRGTYNEQFF. Variable domain in full (rest from reference TRBV11-2 and TRBJ2-1): EAGVAQSPRYKIIEKRQSVAFWCNPISGHATLYWYQQILGQGPKLLIQFQNNGVVDDSQLPKDRFSAERLKGVDSTLKIQPAKLEDSAVYLCASSLDRGTYNEQFFGPGTRLTVL.

The chain carries TRBV18 and TRBJ2-1; D is unresolved. The CDR3 loop spans 15 amino acids. The ends were cut back, 5 bases at V and 0 bases at J, with 11 bases in the middle. Germline V gene data show CDR1 as KGHSH and CDR2 as LQKENI. The CDR3: CASSTTAFSYNEQFF. The CDR3 DNA follows: TGTGCCAGCTCAACCACTGCGTTCTCCTACAATGAGCAGTTCTTC.

This sequence joins TRBV28 and TRBJ1-2, with a possible D match to TRBD1 (5 bases). Germline CDR1 MDHEN, CDR2 SYDVKM. The germline V and J ends were trimmed by 7 bases and 3 bases, with 15 bases remaining between them. This CDR3 comprises 14 residues. CDR3 protein: CASNSGTYDYGYTF. The CDR3, as DNA: TGTGCCAGCAATTCCGGGACGTATGACTATGGCTACACCTTC.

The chain couples TRBV10-3 to TRBJ1-4; D possibly corresponds to TRBD1 (6 bases). The CDR3 loop spans 15 amino acids. V gave up 3 bases and J gave up 4 bases, with 12 bases separating them. Germline V gene lookup returns CDR1 ENHRY and CDR2 SYGVKD. The CDR3: CAISDGQRYNEKLFF. The CDR3 coding sequence is TGTGCCATCAGTGACGGACAGCGGTATAATGAAAAACTGTTTTTT.

CDR3 DNA sequence: TGTGCCAGCAGTACTCTAGTGGGGGGTGCCTCCTACGAGCAGTACTTC. Its translation is CASSTLVGGASYEQYF. The chain couples TRBV27 to TRBJ2-7; D possibly corresponds to TRBD2 (6 bases). V shed 5 bases and J shed 0 bases, with 17 bases lying between them. The CDR3 loop spans 16 amino acids. Germline CDR1 and CDR2: MNHEY and SMNVEV (reference sequence).

The chain recombines TRBV7-9 with TRBJ1-2; 8 nucleotides line up with TRBD1. This CDR3 comprises 15 residues. J lost 7 bases, V lost 4 bases, and 11 bases had no gene match. Germline V gives CDR1 SEHNR, CDR2 FQNEAQ (reference sequence). The CDR3 sequence: CASSYLPQGALGYTF. For the CDR3, the DNA is TGTGCCAGCAGCTACCTCCCCCAGGGGGCGCTTGGCTACACCTTC.

The V call is TRBV14, the J call TRBJ2-3; D not resolved. The CDR3 runs to 17 residues. Trimming removed 0 bases from V and 4 bases from J, with 17 bases in between. The V gene's germline CDR1 is SGHDN and CDR2 FVKESK. The CDR3 coding sequence is TGTGCCAGCAGCCAAGACGGGTGGGGATTTGAGTCAGATACGCAGTATTTT. Encoded protein: CASSQDGWGFESDTQYF.

The J gene is TRBJ2-7, the V gene TRBV4-1; TRBD2 matches at 11 bases. V lost 4 bases, J lost 2 bases, and 13 bases stayed unmatched. Germline V gives CDR1 MGHRA, CDR2 YSYEKL. The CDR3 length is 18 residues. In DNA form, the CDR3 reads TGCGCCAGCAGCCGGGCAAGCCTTAGCGGGAGGGAAACCTACGAGCAGTACTTC. Protein sequence: CASSRASLSGRETYEQYF.

J is TRBJ2-6 and V is TRBV29-1; D perhaps matches TRBD1 (6 bases). Germline values: CDR1 SQVTM, CDR2 ANQGSEA. The CDR3 has 14 residues. V lost 4 bases and J lost 1, with 8 bases in between. The CDR3 DNA is TGCAGCGTTGTGACAGGATCTGGGGCCAACGTCCTGACTTTC. Its translation: CSVVTGSGANVLTF.

The rearrangement joins TRBV7-9 to TRBJ2-1; D remains ambiguous. V dropped 4 bases and J dropped 4 bases, with 8 bases sitting between them. Germline lookup yields CDR1 SEHNR and CDR2 FQNEAQ (reference sequence). The CDR3 contains 13 residues. The CDR3 bases are TGTGCCAGCAGCTACCTCGGTTACAATGAGCAGTTCTTC. Translation gives CASSYLGYNEQFF.

The CDR3 spells CASSWGLSTYNEQFF. CDR3 sequence (DNA): TGTGCCAGCAGTTGGGGACTTTCGACCTACAATGAGCAGTTCTTC. The chain links TRBV27 to TRBJ2-1, with a possible D match to TRBD2 (6 bases). Between the trimmed V and J ends, which lost 4 bases and 2 bases, there was a span of 12 bases. CDR3 length equals 15 residues. Germline CDR1 and CDR2: MNHEY and SMNVEV (reference sequence).

The J gene is TRBJ1-5, the V gene TRBV10-1; D gene uncertain. The V end was cut by 2 bases, the J end by 0 bases, with 5 bases between. The CDR3 sequence is 14 residues long. Germline V CDR1 and CDR2: WNHNN, SYGVQD (reference sequence). The CDR3: CASSEGNSNQPQHF. CDR3 coding DNA: TGCGCCAGCAGTGAGGGGAATAGCAATCAGCCCCAGCATTTT.

This chain uses TRBV4-1 with TRBJ2-7; 10 bases match TRBD1. Germline-derived CDR1 and CDR2 are MGHRA and YSYEKL. The ends lost 5 bases at V and 5 bases at J; junction bases unmatched: 3. The CDR3 spans 13 residues. The CDR3 nucleotides read TGCGCCAGCAGCTCCGGGACAGGGGACGAGCAGTACTTC. Its translation is CASSSGTGDEQYF.